This TCR beta chain derives from a study of T cells after yellow fever vaccination. Study-wide findings and caveats: A small share of clonotypes appeared in both CD4 and CD8 compartments.

This clonotype has a handful of counts. Its antigen is still unknown. TCRdb re-called the 5' RACE reads through MiXCR, storing one row per CDR3 protein. The sample lists more than 95,000 distinct CDR3 sequences, 7.5% to 10% occurring once. V lost 5 bases to trimming and J lost 5 bases, with 16 bases between them. The CDR3 consists of 14 residues. Germline V gives CDR1 DFQATT, CDR2 SNEGSKA (reference sequence). The TCR originated in a man between 18 and 35 years old who received the YFV17D yellow fever vaccine. The rearrangement uses TRBV20-1 and TRBJ2-1; no clear D gene. The starting material was CD8+ T cells sorted from PBMCs, obtained on the day of the yellow fever booster vaccination. This CDR3 is CSAWPPTQDNEQFF. The CDR3 nucleotides are TGCAGTGCTTGGCCCCCGACTCAGGACAATGAGCAGTTCTTC.